Below are 21 T cell receptor beta chains sequenced from a single sample in a study of cytomegalovirus exposure and HLA in healthy donors. Vbeta (60) and Jbeta (13) primers were used in the PCR. Generated by immunoSEQ multiplex PCR, the TCRdb table keeps only in-frame clones and is missing some. The data hold around 140,000 clones, with roughly 71% observed a single time. Sequencing was performed on PBMCs. These receptors were taken from a man aged 25 to 40 in good health and CMV-seronegative.

CDR3 amino acids: CASSRLQGGKTQYF. The CDR3 DNA is TGTGCCAGCAGTCGTCTACAGGGAGGGAAGACCCAGTACTTC. The chain carries TRBV6-5 and TRBJ2-5; possible D gene TRBD2, 7 bases. Between the trimmed V and J ends, which lost 5 bases and 6 bases, there was a span of 16 bases. CDR3 length: 14 residues. Germline lookup yields CDR1 MNHEY and CDR2 SVGAGI.

The V and J genes are TRBV28 and TRBJ2-7; D possibly corresponds to TRBD1 (6 bases). The CDR3 contains 12 residues. With 2 bases removed from V and 9 bases from J, the gap between germline ends came to 11 bases. Germline V gives CDR1 MDHEN, CDR2 SYDVKM. The CDR3 coding sequence is TGTGCCAGCAGTTTAACAGGGTCGATGCAGTACTTC. The encoded protein is CASSLTGSMQYF.

This chain joins TRBV7-9 and TRBJ1-6; a weak D match, TRBD1 (5 bases). Germline CDR1 reads SEHNR; CDR2 reads FQNEAQ (reference sequence). This CDR3 region has 15 residues. V was cut by 8 bases and J by 7 bases, with 18 bases left in between. As DNA, the CDR3 is TGTGCCAGCCGCCCTATGGAGGGGACCAATTCACCCCTCCACTTT. Translated, it gives CASRPMEGTNSPLHF.

The chain couples TRBV5-1 to TRBJ1-4, with D hard to call. Germline CDR1 and CDR2: SGHRS and YFSETQ. This CDR3 comprises 15 residues. V lost 0 bases and J 0 bases, leaving 6 bases between the germline ends. In nucleotides, the CDR3 is TGCGCCAGCAGCTTGGGGGCCCCAACTAATGAAAAACTGTTTTTT. Translating it yields CASSLGAPTNEKLFF. Combining the CDR3 with reference TRBV5-1 and TRBJ1-4 gives the whole variable domain KAGVTQTPRYLIKTRGQQVTLSCSPISGHRSVSWYQQTPGQGLQFLFEYFSETQRNKGNFPGRFSGRQFSNSRSEMNVSTLELGDSALYLCASSLGAPTNEKLFFGSGTQLSVL.

Concerning this clone: At one of its ends the junction is not consistent with the germline gene, which may arise from a read error. The rearrangement uses TRBV7-9 and TRBJ1-3; TRBD1 might be the D (5 bases). Per the germline V gene, CDR1 is SEHNR and CDR2 is FQNEAQ (reference sequence). This CDR3 is built from 13 residues. The CDR3 nucleotides read TGTGCCAGCAGCTTAGGGATGGGGCAGCAGGCGGATTTT. It specifies CASSLGMGQQADF.

The gene calls are TRBV18 and TRBJ2-2, with D possibly matching TRBD2 (5 bases). V was shortened by 3 bases and J by 0 bases, with 11 bases between the two germline ends. CDR1 is KGHSH and CDR2 is LQKENI in the germline V gene. The CDR3 sequence is 16 residues long. The CDR3 DNA sequence: TGTGCCAGCTCACCTCAGCGGAGCCCGAACACCGGGGAGCTGTTTTTT. The encoded protein is CASSPQRSPNTGELFF.

This chain links TRBV28 with TRBJ2-3; TRBD1 might be the D (7 bases). Germline V lookup: CDR1 MDHEN, CDR2 SYDVKM. The CDR3 runs to 16 residues. V lost 2 bases and J 2 bases, leaving 14 bases between the germline ends. The CDR3 sequence is CASSLKGAGFTDTQYF. DNA for the CDR3: TGTGCCAGCAGTTTAAAGGGGGCGGGATTCACAGATACGCAGTATTTT.

With regard to this clone: The same CDR3 can be traced to other DNA sequences in this sample. The J gene is TRBJ1-2, the V gene TRBV28; D unresolved. The V gene lost 4 bases and the J gene lost 0 bases, with 6 bases spanning the gap. CDR1 is MDHEN and CDR2 is SYDVKM in the germline V gene. The CDR3 consists of 13 residues. CDR3 residues: CASSYGSNYGYTF. The CDR3 bases are TGTGCCAGCAGTTACGGTTCTAACTATGGCTACACCTTC.

V is TRBV21-1 and J is TRBJ1-3; TRBD1 was called by the table and not checked on the DNA. TRBV21-1 is described as a pseudogene. The CDR3 loop spans 15 amino acids. The CDR3 region has the DNA TGTGCCAGCAGCAAAGTTGGCCACCCTGGAAACACCATATATTTT. Protein: CASSKVGHPGNTIYF.

This clone has more than one count but fewer than ten. The rearrangement uses TRBV7-9 and TRBJ1-3, with no clear D. Trimming left V 1 base short and J 3 bases short, with 13 bases between. This CDR3 is 16 amino acids long. Per germline, CDR1 SEHNR and CDR2 FQNEAQ (reference sequence). The CDR3 is CASSLVPSDFGNTIYF. DNA of the CDR3: TGTGCCAGCAGCTTAGTCCCCTCGGACTTTGGAAACACCATATATTTT.

This chain uses TRBV7-2 with TRBJ1-5, with D hard to call. Trimming cost V 3 bases and J 5 bases, with 14 bases left between them. The germline V gene encodes CDR1 SGHTA and CDR2 FQGNSA. This CDR3 is 15 amino acids long. CDR3 protein: CASSFSGGPYQPQHF. CDR3 coding DNA: TGTGCCAGCAGCTTCTCGGGAGGACCGTATCAGCCCCAGCATTTT.

The gene calls are TRBV11-2 and TRBJ1-1; 7 bases agree with TRBD1. CDR1 is SGHAT and CDR2 is FQNNGV in the germline V gene. This CDR3 is 15 amino acids long. V dropped 3 bases and J dropped 1; count of bases not matched to a gene: 5. CDR3 DNA sequence: TGTGCCAGCAGCTTCCGACAGGGAGGGAACACTGAAGCTTTCTTT. It specifies CASSFRQGGNTEAFF.

V is TRBV28 and J is TRBJ1-4; maybe TRBD1 (6 bases). Germline lookup yields CDR1 MDHEN and CDR2 SYDVKM. The CDR3 covers 16 residues. V gave up 5 bases and J gave up 3 bases, with 16 bases separating them. CDR3 in DNA: TGTGCCAGCAGTCCTCTAGGGGGGGGCTCTAATGAAAAACTGTTTTTT. It encodes CASSPLGGGSNEKLFF.

This chain joins TRBV29-1 and TRBJ2-7; 10 bases map to TRBD1. Germline V CDR1 and CDR2: SQVTM, ANQGSEA. The CDR3 sequence is 13 residues long. V shed 4 bases, J shed 3 bases, and the junction held 3 bases outside the gene matches. The CDR3 coding sequence is TGCAGCGTTGTGGGACAGGGGCACTACGAGCAGTACTTC. Translated, it gives CSVVGQGHYEQYF.

A remark on this clone: The germline gene is not matched at one end of the junction; a read error may be the cause. The genes are TRBV5-4 and TRBJ2-4, with 9 bases fitting TRBD2. Germline V CDR1 and CDR2: SGHNT, YYREEE (reference sequence). The CDR3 runs 15 residues. This CDR3 reads CASSSQREEGNSQYF. CDR3 coding DNA: TGTGCCAGCAGCTCCCAGCGGGAGGAGGGAAACAGTCAGTACTTC.

V gene TRBV9 combines with J gene TRBJ2-5, with TRBD1 matching over 10 bases. J gave up 2 bases and V 3 bases, and 1 base lay outside the gene matches. CDR1 is SGDLS, CDR2 YYNGEE, per germline. The CDR3 runs to 14 residues. CDR3 protein: CASSAGQGQETQYF. The CDR3 DNA is TGTGCCAGCAGCGCGGGACAGGGGCAAGAGACCCAGTACTTC.

The chain combines TRBV9 with TRBJ2-2, with D uncertain. CDR1 and CDR2 from the germline V gene are SGDLS and YYNGEE. V was trimmed by 0 bases and J by 2 bases, leaving 11 bases between them. The CDR3 is 16 residues long. CDR3 loop: CASSVERGSNTGELFF. The CDR3 DNA sequence: TGTGCCAGCAGCGTAGAGAGAGGCTCAAACACCGGGGAGCTGTTTTTT. Variable domain in full (rest from reference TRBV9 and TRBJ2-2): DSGVTQTPKHLITATGQRVTLRCSPRSGDLSVYWYQQSLDQGLQFLIQYYNGEERAKGNILERFSAQQFPDLHSELNLSSLELGDSALYFCASSVERGSNTGELFFGEGSRLTVL.

This clone appeared a single time. The V gene is TRBV4-1, the J gene TRBJ1-1; D remains unclear. The CDR3 has 15 residues. Germline V gene sequence: CDR1 MGHRA, CDR2 YSYEKL. Trimming pared 0 bases from V and 6 bases from J, leaving 14 bases between. The CDR3, as DNA: TGCGCCAGCAGCCAAGAACTCGGACGGGGTGCTGAAGCTTTCTTT. This codes for CASSQELGRGAEAFF.

The chain uses TRBV6-5 and TRBJ2-3; 7 positions agree with TRBD1. Germline values: CDR1 MNHEY, CDR2 SVGAGI. Germline trimming cut 6 bases from V and 0 bases from J; bases unmatched to any gene: 6. The CDR3 has 15 amino acids. The CDR3 sequence: CASSPGTASTDTQYF. DNA of the CDR3: TGTGCCAGCAGCCCCGGGACAGCTAGCACAGATACGCAGTATTTT.

This clone was detected only once. V usage is TRBV27 and J usage is TRBJ2-3; TRBD2 is a possible D gene (6 bases). CDR1 and CDR2 (germline): MNHEY, SMNVEV (reference sequence). This CDR3 is built from 16 residues. V was shortened by 6 bases and J by 1 base, with 17 bases between the two germline ends. CDR3 sequence: CASSGTRRAGTDTQYF. The CDR3 region has the DNA TGTGCCAGCAGCGGGACCCGGAGGGCTGGCACAGATACGCAGTATTTT.

This sequence joins TRBV6-5 and TRBJ1-1; 7 nucleotides agree with TRBD1. Trimming cost V 4 bases and J 0 bases; bases outside gene matches: 2. The germline V gene encodes CDR1 MNHEY and CDR2 SVGAGI. This CDR3 is built from 14 residues. CDR3 nucleotide sequence: TGTGCCAGCAGTTGGGACAGCTTGAACACTGAAGCTTTCTTT. This sequence encodes CASSWDSLNTEAFF.